This is a list of T cell receptor beta chains from one sample in a study of T cell responses to AZD1222 COVID-19 vaccine. The protocol was immunoSEQ multiplex PCR, while the TCRdb copy is restricted to in-frame clones and leaves out a portion. The table records approximately 100,000 clones, roughly 90% of them present only once. The sample consisted of peripheral blood, taken on day 0 of AZD1222 vaccination. These receptors were collected from an adult in good health. The CDR3 runs from the conserved cysteine through the conserved F or W. Fields, in order: V gene, D gene, CDR3 protein. The D gene is left open where the match is weak.

>TRBV12-1|NA
CASSLNIPVNYGYTF
>TRBV6-5|NA
CASSKQREGYEQYF
>TRBV10-3|NA
CAIRSGEGNQPQHF
>TRBV6-2/TRBV6-3|NA
CASSYGGGSLPEQFF
>TRBV6-5|NA
CASSYGDTLGTDTQYF
>TRBV3-1/TRBV3-2|NA
CASSPSGTQPQHF
>TRBV6-2/TRBV6-3|NA
CASSYSAELSGNTIYF
>TRBV7-9|NA
CASSSSFGNRGYTF
>TRBV5-1|TRBD1
CASSLGGTGYEKLFF
>TRBV2|NA
CASTGTSLGEQYF
>TRBV30|TRBD1
CAWSVQGVGNTIYF
>TRBV19|TRBD1
CASSRQGPEAFF
>TRBV7-9|TRBD1
CASTPSGTGAGEQYF
>TRBV19|NA
CASSIFGSGTGELFF
>TRBV11-3|TRBD1
CASSLGTGEDTEAFF
>TRBV4-1|NA
CASSQDERGTGNTIYF
>TRBV5-3|NA
CARSPLGGRNGELFF
>TRBV11-2|TRBD1
CASSSDRGISLDTQYF
>TRBV4-3|NA
CASSQDWLARSGANVLTF
>TRBV14|NA
CASSRTGNQPQHF
>TRBV19|NA
CASSLRAARLNTEAFF
>TRBV19|TRBD1
CASSIGDRFYGYTF
>TRBV7-2|TRBD1
CASSLMRDSPDGYTF
>TRBV5-1|NA
CASSQGSPDYEQYF
>TRBV24-1|TRBD2
CATSSAGEARHSGANVLTF
>TRBV3-1/TRBV3-2|NA
CASSQTGLVGGYTF
>TRBV14|NA
CASSQDSNYSYEQYF
>TRBV5-1|TRBD2
CASRTTSIETQYF
>TRBV19|TRBD1
CASSIGAGGNYGYTF
>TRBV19|NA
CATPGGGLNIQYF
>TRBV24-1|NA
CATSVAGDGEQFF
>TRBV9|NA
CASSVADVLNTEAFF
>TRBV19|NA
CASSTPEGSLNYGYTF
>TRBV3-1/TRBV3-2|TRBD2
CASSSPGTSGHTDTQYF
>TRBV4-2|NA
CASSPRLRGETQYF
>TRBV28|NA
CALRPTARSEAFF
>TRBV11-1|TRBD1
CASSPGQGAREQYF
>TRBV3-1/TRBV3-2|NA
CASSHPAGAGYEQFF
>TRBV5-5|NA
CASSLKASGYTEAFF
>TRBV21-1|NA
CASGRTRRDRPSDSNQPQHF
>TRBV15|TRBD1
CATSREAGGRETQYF
>TRBV7-9|NA
CASSLVAQGSGYTF
>TRBV5-5|NA
CASSLAGDTEAFF
>TRBV5-1|NA
CASSLAAQMNTEAFF
>TRBV7-2|TRBD1
CASSSTSSGGWSLSNEQFF
>TRBV5-1|TRBD1
CASSLGPQGADTGELFF
>TRBV19|NA
CASTFSLEGEQFF
>TRBV12-3/TRBV12-4|NA
CASSSGDGYTF
>TRBV4-3|NA
CASSQERVRGEKLFF
>TRBV30|TRBD1
CAWSFDRVSAFF
>TRBV3-1/TRBV3-2|NA
CASSAGTPSRNEQFF
>TRBV11-2|TRBD2
CASSLSAGGPQDTQYF
>TRBV5-1|TRBD1
CASSLEGTGYSPLHF
>TRBV28|NA
CASSPDGLGETQYF